One and the same sample provided the 19 T cell receptor beta chains below, sequenced in a study of OX40 agonist ivuxolimab in advanced cancers. The data were produced by immunoSEQ multiplex PCR, yet TCRdb's version contains in-frame clones alone and is incomplete. The data contain tens of thousands of clones, approximately 83% of them singletons. The specimen comprised CD4+ or CD8+ T cells sorted from blood, sampled in a trial of the OX40 agonist ivuxolimab. These receptors all come from an adult with an advanced solid tumor such as melanoma, head and neck, liver or kidney cancer.

The V gene is TRBV11-3, the J gene TRBJ2-3; the match to TRBD1 covers 8 bases. The CDR3 is 16 residues long. J gave up 3 bases and V 5 bases, and 10 bases lay outside the gene matches. CDR1 is SGHNT and CDR2 is YENEEA in the germline V gene. The CDR3 nucleotides read TGTGCCAGCAGCCTCGGGACAGGCGGATGGACAGATACGCAGTATTTT. Translation: CASSLGTGGWTDTQYF.

The chain employs TRBV10-3 and TRBJ2-1; possible D gene TRBD2, 6 bases. The V gene's germline CDR1 is ENHRY and CDR2 SYGVKD. The CDR3 covers 17 residues. V dropped 0 bases and J dropped 7 bases, with 19 bases sitting between them. The CDR3 DNA reads TGTGCCATCAGTGAGTCTATTTCGGGGGATCTAAAAAATGAGCAGTTCTTC. Amino acid sequence: CAISESISGDLKNEQFF.

This clone was seen more than once but under ten times. V and J are TRBV2 and TRBJ1-2; D call uncertain. Germline V gives CDR1 SNHLY, CDR2 FYNNEI. The V gene lost 5 bases and the J gene lost 8 bases, with 15 bases spanning the gap. The CDR3 loop spans 13 amino acids. The CDR3 DNA follows: TGTGCCAGCAGTCGAAGACCCAGCCAGGGCTACACCTTC. Amino acid sequence: CASSRRPSQGYTF.

The J gene is TRBJ2-5, the V gene TRBV13; D is possibly TRBD2 (5 bases). The DNA end is a closer match to TRBJ2-7, so the J assignment may be wrong. CDR1 is PRHDT and CDR2 is FYEKMQ in the germline V gene (reference sequence). The CDR3 totals 14 residues. DNA for the CDR3: TGTGCCAGCAGCTTAGGGACTACCACGTACGAGCAGTACTTC. It is translated as CASSLGTTTYEQYF.

The V and J genes are TRBV5-1 and TRBJ2-3; 8 positions match TRBD2. The CDR3 consists of 14 residues. The V and J ends lost 9 bases and 1 base, in that order; junction bases with no gene match: 7. Germline V gene sequence: CDR1 SGHRS, CDR2 YFSETQ. The CDR3 loop is CATSGGSGTDTQYF. CDR3 sequence (DNA): TGCGCCACCTCGGGGGGGAGTGGCACAGATACGCAGTATTTT.

This rearrangement joins TRBV7-2 to TRBJ2-3; 7 bases align to TRBD1. The germline CDR1 and CDR2 sequences are SGHTA and FQGNSA. The CDR3 spans 18 residues. Unmatched junction bases numbered 15, after V lost 5 bases and J lost 1 base. CDR3 bases: TGTGCCAGCAGCCAGAGCCCGAGAAGTACAGGGGGCACAGATACGCAGTATTTT. It specifies CASSQSPRSTGGTDTQYF.

CDR3 sequence reads: CAWSALGGRGGYEQYF. In DNA, the CDR3 is TGTGCCTGGAGTGCCCTGGGGGGCAGGGGCGGCTACGAGCAGTACTTC. V is TRBV30 and J is TRBJ2-7; D possibly uses TRBD1 or TRBD2 (6 bases each). Germline CDR1 reads GTSNPN; CDR2 reads SVGIG (reference sequence). The CDR3 is 16 amino acids. V was trimmed by 1 base and J by 3 bases, leaving 19 bases between them.

This clone is a singleton in its sample. The V gene is TRBV29-1, the J gene TRBJ1-2; 9 bases map to TRBD1. The CDR3 has 12 residues. Germline V gene sequence: CDR1 SQVTM, CDR2 ANQGSEA. V shed 8 bases and J 6 bases; nucleotides not matched to a gene: 7. CDR3 region: CSYGQGRDGYTF. DNA of the CDR3: TGCAGCTATGGACAGGGGAGGGATGGCTACACCTTC. Based on the CDR3 plus reference TRBV29-1 and TRBJ1-2, the full variable domain is SAVISQKPSRDICQRGTSLTIQCQVDSQVTMMFWYRQQPGQSLTLIATANQGSEATYESGFVIDKFPISRPNLTFSTLTVSNMSPEDSSIYLCSYGQGRDGYTFGSGTRLTVV.

The chain recombines TRBV5-6 with TRBJ2-3; 7 bases align to TRBD2. The CDR3 consists of 15 residues. Germline CDR1 and CDR2: SGHDT and YYEEEE. Trimming took 1 base from V and 0 from J; bases not matched to a gene: 2. This CDR3 reads CASSLPSGSTDTQYF. CDR3 DNA sequence: TGTGCCAGCAGCTTGCCTAGCGGTAGCACAGATACGCAGTATTTT.

In its sample, this clone was seen once. Its ends do not fully match the called genes, so a read error is possible. This sequence joins TRBV18 and TRBJ1-1, with D perhaps matching TRBD1 (6 bases). The CDR3 contains 13 residues. CDR1 and CDR2 from the germline V gene are KGHSH and LQKENI. The CDR3 region is CASSPQGYTEAFF. The CDR3 nucleotides are TGTGCCAGCTCCCCACAGGGTTACACTGAAGCTTTCTTT.

V gene TRBV4-1 combines with J gene TRBJ2-3; D not resolved. V was clipped by 3 bases and J by 3 bases, with 7 bases between them. Germline loops: CDR1 MGHRA, CDR2 YSYEKL. This CDR3 comprises 13 residues. In DNA, the CDR3 is TGCGCCAGCAGCCAGGTGGGAACAGATACGCAGTATTTT. The encoded protein is CASSQVGTDTQYF.

The chain uses TRBV5-4 and TRBJ2-2, with 8 nucleotides matching TRBD2. Trimming cost V 0 bases and J 3 bases; bases outside gene matches: 7. This CDR3 region has 17 residues. Germline CDR1 is SGHNT and CDR2 is YYREEE (reference sequence). The CDR3 spells CASSLGGRGAHTGELFF. CDR3 DNA sequence: TGTGCCAGCAGCTTGGGAGGGCGGGGGGCACACACCGGGGAGCTGTTTTTT.

This chain connects TRBV15 to TRBJ1-1; 8 bases are a match to TRBD1. CDR3 size: 15 residues. Germline V gene sequence: CDR1 LNHNV, CDR2 YYDKDF (reference sequence). V lost 2 bases to trimming and J lost 5 bases; unmatched junction nucleotides: 7. The CDR3 region has the DNA TGTGCCACCAGCAGAAGCAGGGGGCAAGGGACTGAAGCTTTCTTT. It codes for CATSRSRGQGTEAFF.

This chain uses TRBV29-1 with TRBJ2-2, with 12 bases fitting TRBD1. The CDR3 consists of 14 residues. The trim removed 7 bases at V and 5 bases at J, leaving 5 bases unmatched. Germline V gives CDR1 SQVTM, CDR2 ANQGSEA. The CDR3 reads CSAGTGGVTGELFF. CDR3 sequence (DNA): TGCAGCGCCGGGACAGGGGGCGTTACCGGGGAGCTGTTTTTT.

On this clone itself: This sample also contains other DNA sequences that code for the same CDR3. The chain links TRBV19 to TRBJ1-5, with 8 bases identical to TRBD1. The CDR3 spans 15 residues. CDR1 and CDR2 (germline): LNHDA, SQIVND (reference sequence). V shed 6 bases and J 2 bases; nucleotides not matched to a gene: 6. The CDR3 protein is CASRTGQGGNQPQHF. The CDR3 nucleotides read TGTGCCAGTAGGACAGGACAGGGAGGCAATCAGCCCCAGCATTTT.

CDR3 sequence: CASSSHSGANVLTF. The CDR3 coding sequence is TGTGCCAGCAGCTCCCATTCTGGGGCCAACGTCCTGACTTTC. V and J are TRBV14 and TRBJ2-6; no reliable D call. CDR1 is SGHDN and CDR2 is FVKESK in the germline V gene. The CDR3 covers 14 residues. Trimming shortened V by 5 bases and J by 1 base, and 6 bases separated the two germline ends.

This clone was observed once. The genes are TRBV5-1 and TRBJ2-7; D possibly matches TRBD1 or TRBD2 (5 bases each). V lost 4 bases and J lost 5, with 13 bases in between. The CDR3 spans 13 residues. Germline CDR1 is SGHRS and CDR2 is YFSETQ. Here the CDR3 reads CASSRGARDEQYF. CDR3 sequence (DNA): TGCGCCAGCAGCCGAGGGGCGCGCGACGAGCAGTACTTC.

The chain carries TRBV18 and TRBJ2-1, with 10 bases aligning to TRBD1. The CDR3 covers 15 residues. Germline V lookup: CDR1 KGHSH, CDR2 LQKENI. V lost 6 bases, J lost 7 bases, and 9 bases stayed unmatched. DNA for the CDR3: TGTGCCAGCTCGCGTTCCGGGACAGGGGTGAATGAGCAGTTCTTC. Protein: CASSRSGTGVNEQFF.

The chain uses TRBV19 and TRBJ1-3; D is perhaps TRBD1 (5 bases). This CDR3 region has 15 residues. Germline CDR1 is LNHDA and CDR2 is SQIVND (reference sequence). V shed 10 bases and J shed 0 bases, with 16 bases lying between them. CDR3 DNA: TGTGCCACCGGGGACTTGCAGAACTCTGGAAACACCATATATTTT. It specifies CATGDLQNSGNTIYF.